The 9 T cell receptor beta chains below all came from one sample that was sequenced in a study of blood T cell repertoires in COVID-19. Profiling relied on immunoSEQ multiplex PCR, and the TCRdb table lists in-frame clones only, not all of them. The table records 90,000 to 120,000 clones, around 89% of them present only once. The sample taken for sequencing was peripheral blood. The receptors originated from a man aged 35 to 55 with active or convalescent COVID-19.

The chain uses TRBV5-1 and TRBJ2-1; 11 nucleotides align to TRBD2. V was pared by 5 bases and J by 5 bases, with 6 bases of the junction left unmatched. Germline V gene sequence: CDR1 SGHRS, CDR2 YFSETQ. This CDR3 has 15 amino acids. The CDR3 is CASRPLAGGNNEQFF. In nucleotides, the CDR3 is TGCGCCAGCAGACCTCTAGCGGGAGGAAACAATGAGCAGTTCTTC. Full variable domain (rest looked up from reference TRBV5-1 and TRBJ2-1): KAGVTQTPRYLIKTRGQQVTLSCSPISGHRSVSWYQQTPGQGLQFLFEYFSETQRNKGNFPGRFSGRQFSNSRSEMNVSTLELGDSALYLCASRPLAGGNNEQFFGPGTRLTVL.

V is TRBV7-8 and J is TRBJ1-5; D not certain. Trimming stripped 1 base from V and 3 bases from J, with 13 bases between. CDR3 length: 16 residues. CDR1 and CDR2 (germline): SGHVS, FQNEAQ. CDR3 sequence (DNA): TGTGCCAGCAGCTTAGGTAAAGGCGAGGCCAATCAGCCCCAGCATTTT. Translation: CASSLGKGEANQPQHF.

The chain is built from TRBV28 and TRBJ1-5; D is perhaps TRBD1 (5 bases). There are 14 residues in the CDR3. Germline V gene data show CDR1 as MDHEN and CDR2 as SYDVKM. V shed 3 bases and J shed 9 bases, with 15 bases lying between them. Here the CDR3 reads CASSLGQGYRPQHF. The CDR3 coding sequence is TGTGCCAGCAGTTTGGGGCAGGGTTATCGGCCCCAGCATTTT.

The chain uses TRBV10-3 and TRBJ1-1, with 7 positions matching TRBD1. CDR1 is ENHRY and CDR2 is SYGVKD in the germline V gene. This CDR3 has 15 residues. V shed 8 bases, J shed 1 base, and the junction held 10 bases outside the gene matches. CDR3 nucleotide sequence: TGTGCCATCTCCCAACGCCGGGACAGGAACACTGAAGCTTTCTTT. Translation: CAISQRRDRNTEAFF.

The chain is built from TRBV19 and TRBJ1-6; TRBD1 might be the D (5 bases). The CDR3 sequence is 14 residues long. Trimming took off 3 bases at V and 7 bases at J, with 10 bases between the two ends. CDR1 and CDR2 from the germline V gene are LNHDA and SQIVND (reference sequence). The CDR3 DNA reads TGTGCCAGTAGTATCCAGGGCACCAATTCACCCCTCCACTTT. It codes for CASSIQGTNSPLHF.

V and J are TRBV5-1 and TRBJ2-7; D remains unclear. CDR1 SGHRS and CDR2 YFSETQ come from the germline V gene. V dropped 3 bases and J dropped 3 bases, with 22 bases sitting between them. This CDR3 is built from 17 residues. The CDR3 region has the DNA TGCGCCAGCAGCTCGTCCGTGGGCTCACAACCGATCTACGAGCAGTACTTC. Translated: CASSSSVGSQPIYEQYF.

The rearrangement uses TRBV24-1 and TRBJ2-1, with a possible D match to TRBD2 (6 bases). Germline V gives CDR1 KGHDR, CDR2 SFDVKD. The ends were cut back, 5 bases at V and 6 bases at J, with 13 bases in the middle. This CDR3 contains 14 residues. The CDR3: CATSGLVAANEQFF. The CDR3 bases are TGTGCCACCAGTGGATTAGTAGCGGCCAATGAGCAGTTCTTC.

This clone was observed a single time. The V call is TRBV7-2, the J call TRBJ2-3; tentative D call: TRBD1 (6 bases). Trimming cost V 2 bases and J 9 bases, with 18 bases left between them. The CDR3 is 15 amino acids. Germline loops: CDR1 SGHTA, CDR2 FQGNSA. CDR3 bases: TGTGCCAGCAGCTTAATCGATCAGGGGCTACGAACGCAGTATTTT. It codes for CASSLIDQGLRTQYF.

The J gene is TRBJ2-1, the V gene TRBV12-3 or TRBV12-4; D is possibly TRBD1 (6 bases). This CDR3 spans 13 amino acids. Deletions cut 7 bases from V and 12 bases from J, with 19 bases between. CDR3 amino acids: CASTDRQVVGQFF. In nucleotides, the CDR3 is TGTGCCAGCACCGATAGACAGGTCGTTGGGCAGTTCTTC.